This entry lists 24 T cell receptor beta chains sequenced from one sample in a study of cytomegalovirus exposure and HLA in healthy donors (dated by TCRdb to the late 2010s). The library relied on the immunoSEQ multiplex PCR assay. For the multiplex PCR, a mixture combining 60 forward primers for TCR Vbeta segments and 13 reverse primers for TCR Jbeta segments was used. Sourced from immuneACCESS, this table was stored by TCRdb with only in-frame sequences that have V and J called. A share of the clones is absent; for the studies checked, an unresolved V gene accounts for under half, and the remainder has no known explanation. The sample table contains around 100,000 clones; only one count was recorded for roughly four fifths of them. About 3.7% of the sample comes from the top ten. Material: PBMCs. All receptors derive from a man aged 25 to 40 in good health and CMV-seropositive.

The CDR3 is CASSGGQGVYNEQFF. CDR3 DNA sequence: TGCGCCAGCAGTGGGGGACAGGGGGTCTACAATGAGCAGTTCTTC. The chain links TRBV10-2 to TRBJ2-1, with 11 nucleotides matching TRBD1. CDR1 and CDR2 from the germline V gene are WSHSY and SAAADI. The CDR3 has 15 amino acids. With 4 bases clipped from V and 3 bases from J, the junction kept 2 bases outside the gene matches.

The chain joins TRBV6-5 to TRBJ2-7, with D possibly matching TRBD2 (5 bases). The germline V gene has CDR1 MNHEY and CDR2 SVGAGI. With 6 bases removed from V and 2 bases from J, the gap between germline ends came to 17 bases. CDR3 length: 15 residues. The CDR3 protein is CASRLGSYSTYEQYF. CDR3 DNA: TGTGCCAGCAGGCTTGGGAGTTACTCCACCTACGAGCAGTACTTC.

V is TRBV18 and J is TRBJ2-7; possible D gene TRBD1, 5 bases. Between the trimmed V and J ends, which lost 2 bases and 0 bases, there was a span of 8 bases. The CDR3 contains 14 residues. CDR1 is KGHSH, CDR2 LQKENI, per germline. DNA for the CDR3: TGTGCCAGCTCACCAAGGGGCGACTCCTACGAGCAGTACTTC. Protein sequence: CASSPRGDSYEQYF.

The rearrangement uses TRBV27 and TRBJ2-7; TRBD1 agrees at 7 bases. CDR3 length equals 14 residues. With V trimmed by 7 bases and J by 3 bases, 9 bases remained unmatched. From germline, CDR1 is MNHEY and CDR2 SMNVEV (reference sequence). The CDR3 region is CASNDREHIYEQYF. In nucleotides, the CDR3 is TGTGCCAGCAACGACAGGGAGCACATCTACGAGCAGTACTTC.

This chain connects TRBV4-1 to TRBJ2-1; 9 bases are shared with TRBD2. J was trimmed by 3 bases and V by 0 bases; bases with no gene match: 6. The CDR3 contains 17 residues. CDR1 MGHRA and CDR2 YSYEKL come from the germline V gene. In DNA, the CDR3 is TGCGCCAGCAGCCAAGATATGCCTAGCGGGATCTACAATGAGCAGTTCTTC. This sequence encodes CASSQDMPSGIYNEQFF.

The V call is TRBV5-1, the J call TRBJ1-4; 7 bases map to TRBD1. Unmatched junction bases numbered 6, after V lost 4 bases and J lost 6 bases. Germline CDR1 is SGHRS and CDR2 is YFSETQ. The CDR3 has 14 amino acids. CDR3 sequence reads: CASSEGQRDEKLFF. The CDR3 nucleotides read TGCGCCAGCAGCGAGGGACAGAGAGATGAAAAACTGTTTTTT. The full variable domain, completed using reference TRBV5-1 and TRBJ1-4, is KAGVTQTPRYLIKTRGQQVTLSCSPISGHRSVSWYQQTPGQGLQFLFEYFSETQRNKGNFPGRFSGRQFSNSRSEMNVSTLELGDSALYLCASSEGQRDEKLFFGSGTQLSVL.

The chain employs TRBV6-5 and TRBJ2-1, with a possible D match to TRBD1 (5 bases). Germline values: CDR1 MNHEY, CDR2 SVGAGI. The CDR3 is made up of 12 amino acids. Trimming cost V 2 bases and J 9 bases, with 8 bases left between them. CDR3 coding DNA: TGTGCCAGCAGTTACCTCCAGGGTGAGCAGTTCTTC. Its translation: CASSYLQGEQFF.

The gene calls are TRBV7-9 and TRBJ2-1, with 14 bases fitting TRBD2. The CDR3 covers 17 residues. Germline CDR1 and CDR2: SEHNR and FQNEAQ (reference sequence). J gave up 7 bases and V 5 bases, and 10 bases lay outside the gene matches. CDR3 in amino acids: CASSLTSGRASGNEQFF. The CDR3 DNA sequence: TGTGCCAGCAGCCTGACTAGCGGGAGGGCCTCAGGGAATGAGCAGTTCTTC. The entire variable domain, with the rest obtained from reference TRBV7-9 and TRBJ2-1, is as follows: DTGVSQNPRHKITKRGQNVTFRCDPISEHNRLYWYRQTLGQGPEFLTYFQNEAQLEKSRLLSDRFSAERPKGSFSTLEIQRTEQGDSAMYLCASSLTSGRASGNEQFFGPGTRLTVL.

The chain recombines TRBV4-1 with TRBJ2-1, with D possibly matching TRBD2 (5 bases). V lost 0 bases and J lost 10, with 13 bases in between. Germline CDR1 MGHRA, CDR2 YSYEKL. This CDR3 comprises 14 residues. The chain's CDR3 is CASSQDPLADEQFF. The CDR3 DNA sequence: TGCGCCAGCAGCCAAGATCCTCTAGCAGACGAGCAGTTCTTC.

J is TRBJ2-3 and V is TRBV4-1; 7 nucleotides match TRBD2. V shed 0 bases and J 2 bases; nucleotides not matched to a gene: 11. The CDR3 totals 18 residues. Germline assignment: CDR1 MGHRA and CDR2 YSYEKL. The CDR3 nucleotides read TGCGCCAGCAGCCAAGACGGGATGGGGGAGGGCCTCACAGATACGCAGTATTTT. Residues: CASSQDGMGEGLTDTQYF.

CDR3 bases: TGCGCCAGCAGCCAAGATCGGGGTACCCAGCCCCAGCATTTT. Protein sequence: CASSQDRGTQPQHF. The chain couples TRBV4-1 to TRBJ1-5; no clear D gene. Germline V gives CDR1 MGHRA, CDR2 YSYEKL. Trimming cost V 0 bases and J 7 bases, with 10 bases left between them. The CDR3 spans 14 residues.

The J gene is TRBJ2-7, the V gene TRBV27, with D possibly being TRBD2 (6 bases). The germline CDR1 and CDR2 sequences are MNHEY and SMNVEV (reference sequence). V was trimmed by 8 bases and J by 7 bases, leaving 15 bases between them. This CDR3 contains 12 residues. The CDR3 DNA reads as TGTGCCAGCCGCGTCAGGGCGGGAGAGCAGTACTTC. Protein: CASRVRAGEQYF.

The CDR3 reads CASSLGGSFGYTF. The CDR3 coding sequence is TGTGCCAGCAGCTTAGGGGGCTCGTTTGGCTACACCTTC. The J gene is TRBJ1-2, the V gene TRBV7-6, with D possibly matching TRBD1 (5 bases). The CDR3 loop spans 13 amino acids. V shed 1 base and J shed 7 bases, with 10 bases lying between them. Germline V lookup: CDR1 SGHVS, CDR2 FNYEAQ. Combining the CDR3 with reference TRBV7-6 and TRBJ1-2 gives the whole variable domain GAGVSQSPRYKVTKRGQDVALRCDPISGHVSLYWYRQALGQGPEFLTYFNYEAQQDKSGLPNDRFSAERPEGSISTLTIQRTEQRDSAMYRCASSLGGSFGYTFGSGTRLTVV.

The J gene is TRBJ2-3, the V gene TRBV7-9; 9 bases agree with TRBD2. The CDR3 runs 15 residues. V shed 5 bases, J shed 3 bases, and the junction held 6 bases outside the gene matches. Per germline, CDR1 SEHNR and CDR2 FQNEAQ (reference sequence). The CDR3 loop is CASSVTSGTTDTQYF. Here the CDR3 DNA reads TGTGCCAGCAGCGTGACTAGCGGCACTACAGATACGCAGTATTTT. Complete variable domain (other parts from reference TRBV7-9 and TRBJ2-3): DTGVSQNPRHKITKRGQNVTFRCDPISEHNRLYWYRQTLGQGPEFLTYFQNEAQLEKSRLLSDRFSAERPKGSFSTLEIQRTEQGDSAMYLCASSVTSGTTDTQYFGPGTRLTVL.

This chain uses TRBV9 with TRBJ2-2; 9 nucleotides agree with TRBD1. CDR1 is SGDLS, CDR2 YYNGEE, per germline. The V gene end was trimmed by 0 bases and the J gene end by 5 bases; junction bases not matched to a gene: 5. The CDR3 consists of 16 residues. The CDR3 coding sequence is TGTGCCAGCAGCGTAGTACAGGGGGCGTGGACCGGGGAGCTGTTTTTT. Translating gives CASSVVQGAWTGELFF.

The genes are TRBV6-1 and TRBJ2-4; tentative D call: TRBD2 (5 bases). This CDR3 comprises 18 residues. Germline loops: CDR1 MNHNS, CDR2 SASEGT. V lost 1 base and J lost 0, with 16 bases in between. Here the CDR3 reads CASSEVQSGGLAKNIQYF. CDR3 DNA: TGTGCCAGCAGTGAAGTCCAAAGCGGTGGGTTAGCCAAAAACATTCAGTACTTC.

This clone was seen just once. V gene TRBV28 combines with J gene TRBJ1-5; 8 bases line up with TRBD1. Germline V gene sequence: CDR1 MDHEN, CDR2 SYDVKM. This CDR3 region has 16 residues. V lost 6 bases to trimming and J lost 5 bases; unmatched junction nucleotides: 12. This chain's CDR3 is CASRDSRQGRHQPQHF. The CDR3 coding sequence is TGTGCCAGCAGGGATTCAAGACAGGGGAGGCATCAGCCCCAGCATTTT. Combining the CDR3 with reference TRBV28 and TRBJ1-5 gives the whole variable domain DVKVTQSSRYLVKRTGEKVFLECVQDMDHENMFWYRQDPGLGLRLIYFSYDVKMKEKGDIPEGYSVSREKKERFSLILESASTNQTSMYLCASRDSRQGRHQPQHFGDGTRLSIL.

In DNA form, the CDR3 reads TGTGCCAGCAGTTTTCTAGCGGGGGGCCAAGAGACCCAGTACTTC. Translation: CASSFLAGGQETQYF. The rearrangement links TRBV28 to TRBJ2-5; 11 nucleotides line up with TRBD2. V trimming: 3 bases; J trimming: 1 base; junction bases outside the gene matches: 1. CDR1 MDHEN and CDR2 SYDVKM come from the germline V gene. The CDR3 totals 15 residues.

The gene calls are TRBV6-5 and TRBJ1-1, with 8 nucleotides matching TRBD1. This CDR3 contains 14 residues. Per the germline V gene, CDR1 is MNHEY and CDR2 is SVGAGI. Unmatched junction bases numbered 4, after V lost 6 bases and J lost 1 base. CDR3 region: CASRRTGQNTEAFF. The CDR3 DNA reads TGTGCCAGCAGGAGGACAGGGCAGAACACTGAAGCTTTCTTT.

The chain employs TRBV19 and TRBJ2-7, with a tentative D call TRBD1 (5 bases). The V and J ends lost 3 bases and 3 bases respectively, with 9 bases between them. Germline V gene lookup returns CDR1 LNHDA and CDR2 SQIVND (reference sequence). The CDR3 totals 13 residues. CDR3: CASSMRRGYEQYF. The CDR3 nucleotides are TGTGCCAGTAGTATGAGAAGGGGCTACGAGCAGTACTTC.

The V and J genes are TRBV6-6 and TRBJ2-5, with 10 bases matching TRBD1. The last part of the DNA fits TRBJ2-7 better; the J call may be wrong. The CDR3 consists of 14 residues. The germline V gene encodes CDR1 MNHNY and CDR2 SVGAGI (reference sequence). CDR3 sequence (DNA): TGTGCCAGCAGTCACGGGACAGGGGTTTACGAGCAGTACTTC. This encodes CASSHGTGVYEQYF.

The chain couples TRBV18 to TRBJ2-7; D may match TRBD1 or TRBD2 (7 bases each). The germline V gene has CDR1 KGHSH and CDR2 LQKENI. V dropped 6 bases and J dropped 2 bases, with 14 bases sitting between them. CDR3 length: 14 amino acids. As DNA, the CDR3 is TGTGCCAGCTCGCCAGGGGGGGGTCCCTACGAGCAGTACTTC. Protein: CASSPGGGPYEQYF.

The rearrangement links TRBV27 to TRBJ2-5, with 15 positions matching TRBD2. Gene TRBJ2-7 matches the end of the DNA better, so the J call may be wrong. This CDR3 is built from 16 residues. Germline values: CDR1 MNHEY, CDR2 SMNVEV (reference sequence). The CDR3 region is CASSTRTSGRAHEQYF. The CDR3 bases are TGTGCCAGCAGTACACGGACTAGCGGGAGGGCCCACGAGCAGTACTTC.

CDR3 coding DNA: TGTGCCAGCAGCCCGGACAGGGTCTATGGCTACACCTTC. Its translation is CASSPDRVYGYTF. The J gene is TRBJ1-2, the V gene TRBV13, with 8 bases lining up with TRBD1. Germline loops: CDR1 PRHDT, CDR2 FYEKMQ (reference sequence). The CDR3 contains 13 residues. J was trimmed by 4 bases and V by 5 bases; bases with no gene match: 3.